One T cell receptor beta chain is described in this entry. What it recognizes is unknown. Compared with germline, one end of the junction differs, possibly owing to a read error. Each sample had two DNA replicates, around 0.53 ug blood or about 1.5 ug tissue. Generated by immunoSEQ multiplex PCR, the TCRdb table keeps only in-frame clones and is missing some. Of tens of thousands of clones listed, approximately 72% were seen once; the top ten hold about 7.8%. These data belong to a study of early stage breast cancer tumors. General study results and limits: Bulk DNA sequencing of unsorted cells missed chain pairing and markers.

There are 10 residues in the CDR3. Germline values: CDR1 MNHNS, CDR2 SASEGT. Sequences were obtained from blood. This TCR came from a person between 50 and 60 years old with breast cancer. V usage is TRBV6-1 and J usage is TRBJ1-1; no clear D gene. The CDR3 DNA reads TGTGCCAGCAGTGTCTTTTCTTTAGTCTTT. Amino acids: CASSVFSLVF.